Each of the 27 T cell receptor beta chains below was sequenced from the same sample in a study of T cells after yellow fever vaccination. Via MiXCR, TCRdb re-called the 5' RACE reads, giving one row per CDR3 protein. The sample has about 550,000 distinct CDR3 sequences; about 19% are singletons. Sample: PBMCs, taken 15 days after the yellow fever booster vaccination. The receptors originated from a young man who received the YFV17D yellow fever vaccine.

The rearrangement links TRBV9 to TRBJ1-3, with a possible D match to TRBD1 (5 bases). Per the germline V gene, CDR1 is SGDLS and CDR2 is YYNGEE. There are 13 residues in the CDR3. The V end was cut by 2 bases, the J end by 8 bases, with 11 bases between. The CDR3 here is CASSVGREHTIYF. Written as DNA, the CDR3 is TGTGCCAGCAGCGTTGGCAGGGAGCACACCATATATTTT.

This rearrangement joins TRBV7-9 to TRBJ2-3; no firm D call. The germline V and J ends were trimmed by 3 bases and 6 bases, with 7 bases remaining between them. Germline lookup yields CDR1 SEHNR and CDR2 FQNEAQ (reference sequence). The CDR3 covers 12 residues. In nucleotides, the CDR3 is TGTGCCAGCAGCTTCTCAATGGATACGCAGTATTTT. It specifies CASSFSMDTQYF.

A few counts support this clonotype. The V call is TRBV15, the J call TRBJ2-7; no clear D. The CDR3 consists of 13 residues. CDR1 and CDR2 (germline): LNHNV, YYDKDF (reference sequence). Trimming left V 4 bases short and J 1 base short, with 8 bases between. For the CDR3, the DNA is TGTGCCACCAGCATGGGGTTATCCTACGAGCAGTACTTC. Translating gives CATSMGLSYEQYF.

This clonotype was counted between two and nine times. The chain couples TRBV7-2 to TRBJ2-4, with D perhaps TRBD2 (5 bases). The CDR3 has 15 residues. In germline, CDR1 is SGHTA, CDR2 FQGNSA. Trimming left V 5 bases short and J 0 bases short, with 11 bases between. The CDR3 loop is CASSQRFLAKNIQYF. CDR3 bases: TGTGCCAGCAGCCAGCGGTTCCTAGCCAAAAACATTCAGTACTTC.

This clonotype was picked up many times. The CDR3 region is CASSPEGASFYGYTF. The CDR3 coding sequence is TGCGCCAGCAGCCCCGAGGGAGCGTCCTTCTATGGCTACACCTTC. The V call is TRBV5-1, the J call TRBJ1-2; no clear D gene. V was cut by 4 bases and J by 4 bases, with 17 bases left in between. The germline gives CDR1 SGHRS, CDR2 YFSETQ. The CDR3 sequence is 15 residues long.

This chain uses TRBV7-9 with TRBJ2-1; no clear D. The CDR3 sequence is 15 residues long. Germline assignment: CDR1 SEHNR and CDR2 FQNEAQ (reference sequence). V dropped 7 bases and J dropped 1 base, with 14 bases sitting between them. In DNA, the CDR3 is TGTGCCAGCATCGCTCCTATTATGTCCTACAATGAGCAGTTCTTC. Translation: CASIAPIMSYNEQFF.

The V call is TRBV27, the J call TRBJ2-5; 7 bases map to TRBD1. The length of the CDR3 is 13 residues. Losses at the gene ends were 8 bases for V and 4 bases for J; bases not matched to a gene: 7. CDR1 MNHEY and CDR2 SMNVEV come from the germline V gene (reference sequence). The CDR3 loop is CASRTWDRETQYF. In DNA, the CDR3 is TGTGCCAGCCGAACTTGGGACAGAGAGACCCAGTACTTC.

This clonotype was detected only a few times. The rearrangement links TRBV20-1 to TRBJ2-7, with 14 bases identical to TRBD2. J lost 4 bases, V lost 0 bases, and 2 bases had no gene match. The CDR3 has 15 residues. From germline, CDR1 is DFQATT and CDR2 SNEGSKA (reference sequence). CDR3 DNA: TGCAGTGCTAGAGAGGGGACTAGCGGGAGTTACGAGCAGTACTTC. The encoded protein is CSAREGTSGSYEQYF.

This clonotype was seen more than once but under ten times. The V and J genes are TRBV5-6 and TRBJ1-1; D possibly corresponds to TRBD1 (6 bases). This CDR3 comprises 18 residues. The V gene lost 1 base and the J gene lost 0 bases, with 19 bases spanning the gap. CDR1 and CDR2 from the germline V gene are SGHDT and YYEEEE. The CDR3 loop reads CASSLYSGAEGMNTEAFF. The CDR3 DNA follows: TGTGCCAGCAGCTTGTATTCAGGGGCAGAAGGTATGAACACTGAAGCTTTCTTT. Based on the CDR3 plus reference TRBV5-6 and TRBJ1-1, the full variable domain is DAGVTQSPTHLIKTRGQQVTLRCSPKSGHDTVSWYQQALGQGPQFIFQYYEEEERQRGNFPDRFSGHQFPNYSSELNVNALLLGDSALYLCASSLYSGAEGMNTEAFFGQGTRLTVV.

The chain combines TRBV27 with TRBJ1-6; maybe TRBD1 (6 bases). Trimming shortened V by 3 bases and J by 10 bases, and 16 bases separated the two germline ends. Germline assignment: CDR1 MNHEY and CDR2 SMNVEV (reference sequence). This CDR3 has 15 residues. CDR3: CASSLGALGGSPLHF. CDR3 sequence (DNA): TGTGCCAGCAGTTTGGGGGCTTTGGGTGGATCACCCCTCCACTTT.

This clonotype has at least ten counts. The chain employs TRBV28 and TRBJ2-5, with D perhaps matching TRBD2 (5 bases). Trimming cost V 6 bases and J 5 bases, with 13 bases left between them. The CDR3 runs 13 residues. The germline CDR1 and CDR2 sequences are MDHEN and SYDVKM. The CDR3 is CASSSNPGETQYF. For the CDR3, the DNA is TGTGCCAGCAGCTCCAATCCGGGGGAGACCCAGTACTTC.

In this sample, this clonotype turned up a few times. V usage is TRBV6-7 and J usage is TRBJ2-3; 9 bases are a match to TRBD2. TRBV6-7 is annotated as an ORF whose role is uncertain. Trimming removed 7 bases from V and 3 bases from J; junction bases left unmatched: 5. The CDR3 is 14 amino acids. CDR3: CASISREGTDTQYF. Here the CDR3 DNA reads TGTGCCAGCATATCGCGGGAGGGGACAGATACGCAGTATTTT.

This clonotype was found a few times. This CDR3 is CASSDSTRGDTDTQYF. In nucleotides, the CDR3 is TGTGCCAGCAGTGATTCGACTAGAGGCGACACAGATACGCAGTATTTT. This chain joins TRBV25-1 and TRBJ2-3, with a tentative D call TRBD2 (6 bases). The V and J ends lost 3 bases and 2 bases respectively, with 15 bases between them. The length of the CDR3 is 16 residues. Germline V gene sequence: CDR1 MGHDK, CDR2 SYGVNS.

The V and J genes are TRBV6-1 and TRBJ2-1; D is unclear. CDR1 and CDR2 (germline): MNHNS, SASEGT. The CDR3 contains 14 residues. V shed 7 bases and J shed 7 bases, with 17 bases lying between them. As DNA, the CDR3 is TGTGCCAGCAATCCCCACAGTTGGGCAAATGAGCAGTTCTTC. Its protein is CASNPHSWANEQFF.

This clonotype was counted a few times. V usage is TRBV29-1 and J usage is TRBJ1-2, with D uncertain. Germline V gene lookup returns CDR1 SQVTM and CDR2 ANQGSEA. This CDR3 comprises 11 residues. The V gene lost 3 bases and the J gene lost 8 bases, with 10 bases spanning the gap. CDR3 amino acids: CSVESVWGYTF. For the CDR3, the DNA is TGCAGCGTTGAGTCCGTCTGGGGCTACACCTTC.

This chain uses TRBV7-2 with TRBJ1-5; D unresolved. V lost 3 bases and J lost 4, with 4 bases in between. There are 12 residues in the CDR3. The germline V gene encodes CDR1 SGHTA and CDR2 FQGNSA. The CDR3 DNA reads as TGTGCCAGCAGCTTCTGGAATCAGCCCCAGCATTTT. Its translation is CASSFWNQPQHF.

This clonotype has only a few counts. The chain uses TRBV10-3 and TRBJ2-3; 10 bases align to TRBD2. The germline gives CDR1 ENHRY, CDR2 SYGVKD. This CDR3 comprises 14 residues. V lost 7 bases to trimming and J lost 3 bases; unmatched junction nucleotides: 4. The CDR3: CAIKREGVTDTQYF. CDR3 coding DNA: TGTGCCATCAAGCGGGAGGGGGTTACAGATACGCAGTATTTT.

This chain connects TRBV7-6 to TRBJ1-4; D not resolved. The V end was cut by 6 bases, the J end by 7 bases, with 12 bases between. Germline loops: CDR1 SGHVS, CDR2 FNYEAQ. There are 13 residues in the CDR3. The CDR3 sequence is CASRGSSGEKLFF. The CDR3 region has the DNA TGTGCCAGCAGAGGATCCTCGGGTGAAAAACTGTTTTTT.

V is TRBV29-1 and J is TRBJ2-3; 11 positions match TRBD1. Germline lookup yields CDR1 SQVTM and CDR2 ANQGSEA. The ends lost 7 bases at V and 6 bases at J; junction bases unmatched: 6. There are 13 residues in the CDR3. CDR3 nucleotides: TGCAGCGCCGGACAGGGGGCGGGGGATACGCAGTATTTT. Amino acids: CSAGQGAGDTQYF.

The sample holds a few counts of this clonotype. The V and J genes are TRBV27 and TRBJ1-1, with TRBD1 as a possible D gene (5 bases). Trimming removed 0 bases at V and 5 bases at J, with 13 bases between. This CDR3 is 15 amino acids long. CDR1 and CDR2 from the germline V gene are MNHEY and SMNVEV (reference sequence). The CDR3 is CASSLSVGGRTEAFF. The CDR3 coding sequence is TGTGCCAGCAGTTTATCAGTGGGGGGTCGGACTGAAGCTTTCTTT.

This clonotype has a handful of counts. This sequence joins TRBV19 and TRBJ2-5; 9 nucleotides match TRBD2. Trimming at V came to 8 bases and at J to 5 bases, leaving 18 bases not matched to a gene. The germline V gene encodes CDR1 LNHDA and CDR2 SQIVND (reference sequence). The length of the CDR3 is 17 residues. In DNA, the CDR3 is TGTGCCAGTGCCTCCCTGACTAGCGGTTTTGGGAGGGAGACCCAGTACTTC. It specifies CASASLTSGFGRETQYF. The whole variable domain, remainder taken from reference TRBV19 and TRBJ2-5, is DGGITQSPKYLFRKEGQNVTLSCEQNLNHDAMYWYRQDPGQGLRLIYYSQIVNDFQKGDIAEGYSVSREKKESFPLTVTSAQKNPTAFYLCASASLTSGFGRETQYFGPGTRLLVL.

The DNA for the CDR3 is TGTGCCAGCAGTTCAACCGCGGGACTAGCTTACAATGAGCAGTTCTTC. Its protein product is CASSSTAGLAYNEQFF. This chain connects TRBV6-2 or TRBV6-3 to TRBJ2-1; the match to TRBD2 covers 9 bases. Germline CDR1 and CDR2: MNHEY and SVGEGT. The CDR3 runs 16 residues. Trimming removed 4 bases from V and 4 bases from J; junction bases left unmatched: 8.

This clonotype was observed a handful of times. The CDR3 region has the DNA TGTGCCAGCAGTCACCCCGGGGGCAATGAGCAGTTCTTC. Translating it yields CASSHPGGNEQFF. V usage is TRBV27 and J usage is TRBJ2-1; a possible D gene is TRBD2 (6 bases). The V and J ends lost 5 bases and 6 bases respectively, with 11 bases between them. The germline CDR1 and CDR2 sequences are MNHEY and SMNVEV (reference sequence). The CDR3 has 13 amino acids.

The genes are TRBV20-1 and TRBJ2-3; TRBD2 aligns across 8 bases. Germline V gene sequence: CDR1 DFQATT, CDR2 SNEGSKA (reference sequence). The CDR3 loop spans 16 amino acids. V gave up 3 bases and J gave up 2 bases; unmatched junction bases: 10. The CDR3 protein is CSASKLAEPNTDTQYF. The CDR3 region has the DNA TGCAGTGCTAGTAAACTAGCGGAACCTAACACAGATACGCAGTATTTT.

V usage is TRBV11-2 and J usage is TRBJ1-1, with a weak D call TRBD1 (5 bases). Trimming removed 0 bases from V and 1 base from J, with 9 bases in between. This CDR3 has 15 residues. CDR1 and CDR2 from the germline V gene are SGHAT and FQNNGV. CDR3 DNA: TGTGCCAGCAGCTTAGATTGGGACCCGAACACTGAAGCTTTCTTT. Translated: CASSLDWDPNTEAFF.

The gene calls are TRBV4-3 and TRBJ2-2; unclear D gene. The V gene lost 0 bases and the J gene lost 6 bases, with 8 bases spanning the gap. The CDR3 loop spans 14 amino acids. Germline CDR1 is LGHNA and CDR2 is YSLEER. The CDR3 bases are TGCGCCAGCAGCCAAGATCTCGGACCCGGGGAGCTGTTTTTT. Its protein is CASSQDLGPGELFF.

The chain employs TRBV7-2 and TRBJ1-3; D remains ambiguous. From germline, CDR1 is SGHTA and CDR2 FQGNSA. V lost 0 bases, J lost 6 bases, and 15 bases lay in between. The CDR3 loop spans 16 amino acids. CDR3 sequence (DNA): TGTGCCAGCAGCTTAGCGCGTTGGCAGAGGGAAAACACCATATATTTT. This gives the protein CASSLARWQRENTIYF. Full variable domain (missing parts from reference TRBV7-2 and TRBJ1-3): GAGVSQSPSNKVTEKGKDVELRCDPISGHTALYWYRQSLGQGLEFLIYFQGNSAPDKSGLPSDRFSAERTGGSVSTLTIQRTQQEDSAVYLCASSLARWQRENTIYFGEGSWLTVV.